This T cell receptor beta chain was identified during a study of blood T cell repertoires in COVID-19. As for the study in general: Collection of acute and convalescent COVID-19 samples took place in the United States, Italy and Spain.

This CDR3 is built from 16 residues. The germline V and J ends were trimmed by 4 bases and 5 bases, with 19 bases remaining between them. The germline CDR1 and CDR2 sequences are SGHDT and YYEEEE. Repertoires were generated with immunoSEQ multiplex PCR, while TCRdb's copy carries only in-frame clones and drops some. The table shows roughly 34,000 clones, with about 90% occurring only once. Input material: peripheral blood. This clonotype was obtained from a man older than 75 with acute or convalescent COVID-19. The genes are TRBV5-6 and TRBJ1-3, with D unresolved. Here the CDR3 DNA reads TGTGCCAGCAGCCCACGCGAGGCTAACTGGAGAAACACCATATATTTT. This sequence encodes CASSPREANWRNTIYF.